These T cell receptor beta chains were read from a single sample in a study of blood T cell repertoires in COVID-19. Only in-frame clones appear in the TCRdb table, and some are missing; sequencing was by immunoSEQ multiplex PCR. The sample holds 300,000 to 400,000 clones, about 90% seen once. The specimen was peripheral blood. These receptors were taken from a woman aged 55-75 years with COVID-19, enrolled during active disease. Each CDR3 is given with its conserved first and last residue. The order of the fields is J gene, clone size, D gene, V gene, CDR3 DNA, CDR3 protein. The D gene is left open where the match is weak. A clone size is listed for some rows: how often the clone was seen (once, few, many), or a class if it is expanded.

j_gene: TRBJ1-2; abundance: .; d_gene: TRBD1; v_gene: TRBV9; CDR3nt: TGTGCCAGCAGCGGAAACAGGGGGCCCTATGGCTACACCTTC; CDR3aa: CASSGNRGPYGYTF
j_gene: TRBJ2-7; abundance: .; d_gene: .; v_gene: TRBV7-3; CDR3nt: TGTGCCAGCAGCCCTAAGCCGATGCCGGCGGGAGAGCAGTACTTC; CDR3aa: CASSPKPMPAGEQYF
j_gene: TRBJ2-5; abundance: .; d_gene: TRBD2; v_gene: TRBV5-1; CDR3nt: TGCGCCAGCAGCGGGGGACTAGAAGAGACCCAGTACTTC; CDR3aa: CASSGGLEETQYF
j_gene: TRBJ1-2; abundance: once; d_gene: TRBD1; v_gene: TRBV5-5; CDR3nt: TGTGCCAGCAGCCTGAGGACAGGGGGGACATATGGCTACACCTTC; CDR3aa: CASSLRTGGTYGYTF
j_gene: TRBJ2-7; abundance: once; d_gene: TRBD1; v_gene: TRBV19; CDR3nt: TGTGCCAGTAGTATTCAGGGGGCTGGCGAGCAGTACTTC; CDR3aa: CASSIQGAGEQYF
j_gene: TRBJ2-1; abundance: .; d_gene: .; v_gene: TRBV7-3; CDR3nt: TGTGCCAGCAGCCCACTCGGACAGAGCTCCTACAATGAGCAGTTCTTC; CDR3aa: CASSPLGQSSYNEQFF
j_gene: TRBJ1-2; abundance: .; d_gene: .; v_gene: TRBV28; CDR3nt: TGTGCCAGCAGTCCGCGCCTAGGGACAAGGAGACTCTATGGCTACACCTTC; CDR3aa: CASSPRLGTRRLYGYTF
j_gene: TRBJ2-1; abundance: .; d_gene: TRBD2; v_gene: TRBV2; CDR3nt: TGTGCCAGCAGGGGACTAGCTTCCAATGAGCAGTTCTTC; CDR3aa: CASRGLASNEQFF
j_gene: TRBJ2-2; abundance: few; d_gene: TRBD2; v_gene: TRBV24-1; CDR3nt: TGTGCCACCAGTGTTAGCGGGGGGCACACCGGGGAGCTGTTTTTT; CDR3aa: CATSVSGGHTGELFF
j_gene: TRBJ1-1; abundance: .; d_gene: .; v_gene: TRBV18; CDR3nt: TGTGCCAGCTCACCTTCAGGACAAACTGAAGCTTTCTTT; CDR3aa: CASSPSGQTEAFF
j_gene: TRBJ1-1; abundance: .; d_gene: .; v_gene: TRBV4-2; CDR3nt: TGTGCCAGCAGCCAAGATCGCGGGGGATCGGTGAACACTGAAGCTTTCTTT; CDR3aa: CASSQDRGGSVNTEAFF
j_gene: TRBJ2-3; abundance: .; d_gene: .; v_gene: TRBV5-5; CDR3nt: TGTGCCAGCAGCCGGGGGGCAGACCGCACAGATACGCAGTATTTT; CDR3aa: CASSRGADRTDTQYF
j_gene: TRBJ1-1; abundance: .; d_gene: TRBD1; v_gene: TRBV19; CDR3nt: TGTGCCAGTAGTAATGGACAGGGGGCTGAAGCTTTCTTT; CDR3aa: CASSNGQGAEAFF
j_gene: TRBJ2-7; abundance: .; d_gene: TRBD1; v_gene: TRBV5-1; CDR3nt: TGCGCCAGCAGCCCAAACTCGGGACAGAACTACGAGCAGTACTTC; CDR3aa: CASSPNSGQNYEQYF
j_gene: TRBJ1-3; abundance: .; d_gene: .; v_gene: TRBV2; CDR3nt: TGTGCCAGCAGTTCCCACAGGGCCCTCTCTGGAAACACCATATATTTT; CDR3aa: CASSSHRALSGNTIYF
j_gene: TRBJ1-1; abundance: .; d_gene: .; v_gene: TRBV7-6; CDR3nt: TGTGCCAGCAGCCGAGAGGCCGTTTTGAACACTGAAGCTTTCTTT; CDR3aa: CASSREAVLNTEAFF
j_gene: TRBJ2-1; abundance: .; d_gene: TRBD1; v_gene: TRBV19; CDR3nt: TGTGCCAGTAGTAAGTATCCCGGGGGACAGGGATACAATGAGCAGTTCTTC; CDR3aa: CASSKYPGGQGYNEQFF
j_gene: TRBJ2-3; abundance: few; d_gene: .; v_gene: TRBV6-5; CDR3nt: TGTGCCAGCAACAGGGTCACAGATACGCAGTATTTT; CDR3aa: CASNRVTDTQYF
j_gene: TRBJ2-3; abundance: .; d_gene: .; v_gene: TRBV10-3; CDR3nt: TGTGCCATCAGTTACGTGAGGGGCACAGATACGCAGTATTTT; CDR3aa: CAISYVRGTDTQYF
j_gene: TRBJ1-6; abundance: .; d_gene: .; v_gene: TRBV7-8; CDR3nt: TGTGCCAGCAGCTTATTTGTTCGCGGGAATAATTCACCCCTCCACTTT; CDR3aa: CASSLFVRGNNSPLHF
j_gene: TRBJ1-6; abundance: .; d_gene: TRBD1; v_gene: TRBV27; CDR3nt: TGTGCCAGCAGGGACAGGGTGGTCTATAATTCACCCCTCCACTTT; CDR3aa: CASRDRVVYNSPLHF
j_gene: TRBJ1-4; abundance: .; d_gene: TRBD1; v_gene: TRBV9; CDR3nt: TGTGCCAGCAGCTCCGTACAGGGGTCGTATGAAAAACTGTTTTTT; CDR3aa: CASSSVQGSYEKLFF
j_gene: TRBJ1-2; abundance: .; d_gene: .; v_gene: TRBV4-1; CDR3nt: TGCGCCAGCAGCCCGGGAGACGTGTGGAGCGGCTACACCTTC; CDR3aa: CASSPGDVWSGYTF
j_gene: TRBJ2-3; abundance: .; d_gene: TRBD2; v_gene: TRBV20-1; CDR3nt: TGCAGTGCTAGTTTATGGCGGGGGGGGGCTACGCAGTATTTT; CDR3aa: CSASLWRGGATQYF
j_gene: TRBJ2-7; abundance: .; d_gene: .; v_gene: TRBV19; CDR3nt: TGTGCCAGTAGTATGGCCGGGAGGGGGCCCTCCTACGAGCAGTACTTC; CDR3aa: CASSMAGRGPSYEQYF
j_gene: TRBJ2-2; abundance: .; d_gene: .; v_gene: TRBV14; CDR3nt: TGTGCCAGCAGCCAAGTCAGGGATACCGGGGAGCTGTTTTTT; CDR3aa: CASSQVRDTGELFF
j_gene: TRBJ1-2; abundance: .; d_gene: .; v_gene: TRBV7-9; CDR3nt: TGTGCCAGCAGCTTACCCCGACTGAACTATGGCTACACCTTC; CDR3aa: CASSLPRLNYGYTF
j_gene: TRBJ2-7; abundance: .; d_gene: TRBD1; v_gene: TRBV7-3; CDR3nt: TGTGCCAGCAGCTCCCAGGGGGCGGGGTACGAGCAGTACTTC; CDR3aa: CASSSQGAGYEQYF
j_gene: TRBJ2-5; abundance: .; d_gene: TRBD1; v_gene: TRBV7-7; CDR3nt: TGTGCCAGCAGCCCCGGACAGGTCCGAGAGACCCAGTACTTC; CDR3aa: CASSPGQVRETQYF